This T cell receptor beta chain was obtained from a study of Ad26.COV2.S vaccination and SARS-CoV-2 variants. Germline V gives CDR1 ENHRY, CDR2 SYGVKD. V was clipped by 4 bases and J by 7 bases, with 13 bases between them. This CDR3 has 13 amino acids. Sequencing used immunoSEQ multiplex PCR; TCRdb keeps in-frame clones, though not all of them. Found here are roughly 140,000 clones, 70% to 90% of them singletons; the top ten hold 5%. The TCR was taken from a human donor who had recovered from COVID-19. The sequencing here drew on peripheral blood, taken after recovery from COVID-19. V usage is TRBV10-3 and J usage is TRBJ1-1, with D unclear. The CDR3 nucleotides are TGTGCCATCAGTGTGTTCGGGGTGGATGAAGCTTTCTTT. It translates to CAISVFGVDEAFF.